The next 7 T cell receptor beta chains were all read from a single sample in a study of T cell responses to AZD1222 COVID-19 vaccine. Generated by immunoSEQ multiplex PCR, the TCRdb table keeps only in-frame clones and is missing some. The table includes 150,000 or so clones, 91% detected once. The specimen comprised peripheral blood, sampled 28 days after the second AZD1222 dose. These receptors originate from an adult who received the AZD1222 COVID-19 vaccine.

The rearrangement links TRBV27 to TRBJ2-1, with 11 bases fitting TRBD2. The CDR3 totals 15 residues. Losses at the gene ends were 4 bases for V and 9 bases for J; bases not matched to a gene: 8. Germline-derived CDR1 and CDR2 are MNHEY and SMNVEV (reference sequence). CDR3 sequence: CASSSLAGGLVEQFF. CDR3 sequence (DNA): TGTGCCAGCAGTTCTTTAGCGGGAGGGCTAGTTGAGCAGTTCTTC.

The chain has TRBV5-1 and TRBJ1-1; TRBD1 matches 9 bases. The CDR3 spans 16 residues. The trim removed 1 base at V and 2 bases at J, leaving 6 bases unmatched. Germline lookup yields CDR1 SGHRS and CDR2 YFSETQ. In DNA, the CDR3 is TGCGCCAGCAGCTTGAGACAGGGGGGAAGAAACACTGAAGCTTTCTTT. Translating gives CASSLRQGGRNTEAFF.

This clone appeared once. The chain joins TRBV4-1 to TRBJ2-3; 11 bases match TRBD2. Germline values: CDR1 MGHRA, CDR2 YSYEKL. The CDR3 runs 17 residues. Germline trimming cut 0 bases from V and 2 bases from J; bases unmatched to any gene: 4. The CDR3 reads CASSQEGTSGFTDTQYF. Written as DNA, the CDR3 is TGCGCCAGCAGCCAAGAAGGGACTAGCGGATTCACAGATACGCAGTATTTT.

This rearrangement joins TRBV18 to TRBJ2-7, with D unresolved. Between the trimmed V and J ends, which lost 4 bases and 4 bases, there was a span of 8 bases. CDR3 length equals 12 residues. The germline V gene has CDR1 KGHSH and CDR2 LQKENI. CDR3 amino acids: CASSRTEYEQYF. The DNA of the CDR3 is TGTGCCAGCTCACGTACGGAATACGAGCAGTACTTC.

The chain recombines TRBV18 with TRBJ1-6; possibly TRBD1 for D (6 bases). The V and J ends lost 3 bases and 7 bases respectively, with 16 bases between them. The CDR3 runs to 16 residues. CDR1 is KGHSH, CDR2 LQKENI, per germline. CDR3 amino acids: CASSPSSRTANSPLHF. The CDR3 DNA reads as TGTGCCAGCTCACCGTCATCCAGGACAGCCAATTCACCCCTCCACTTT. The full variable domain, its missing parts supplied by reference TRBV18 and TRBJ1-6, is NAGVMQNPRHLVRRRGQEARLRCSPMKGHSHVYWYRQLPEEGLKFMVYLQKENIIDESGMPKERFSAEFPKEGPSILRIQQVVRGDSAAYFCASSPSSRTANSPLHFGNGTRLTVT.

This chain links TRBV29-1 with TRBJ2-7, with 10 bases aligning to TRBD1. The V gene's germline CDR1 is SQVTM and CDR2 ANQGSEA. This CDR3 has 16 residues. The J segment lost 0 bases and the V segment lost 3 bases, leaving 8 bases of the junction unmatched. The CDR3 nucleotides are TGCAGCGTTGAGGGGACAGGGGCAGGGTCCTCCTACGAGCAGTACTTC. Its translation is CSVEGTGAGSSYEQYF.

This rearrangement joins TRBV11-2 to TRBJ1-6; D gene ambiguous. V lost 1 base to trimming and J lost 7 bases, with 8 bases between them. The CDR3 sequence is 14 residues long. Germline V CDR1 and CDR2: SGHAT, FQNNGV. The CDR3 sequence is CASSLGAGNSPLHF. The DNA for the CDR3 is TGTGCCAGCAGCTTAGGGGCGGGAAATTCACCCCTCCACTTT.